Presented here are 28 T cell receptor beta chains from one specimen sequenced in a study of cytomegalovirus exposure and HLA in healthy donors. PCR amplification relied on 60 Vbeta primers (plus 13 Jbeta primers). The method was immunoSEQ multiplex PCR; TCRdb's version includes in-frame clones alone and lacks a portion of them. The sample includes about 160,000 clones, less than 90% of them seen just once. Sequenced sample: PBMCs. The receptors stem from a male donor in good health and CMV-seropositive.

J is TRBJ1-6 and V is TRBV4-1; D might be TRBD1 (5 bases). Germline CDR1 MGHRA, CDR2 YSYEKL. With 0 bases removed from V and 8 bases from J, the gap between germline ends came to 11 bases. The CDR3 covers 15 residues. As DNA, the CDR3 is TGCGCCAGCAGCCAAGATCCAGGGTGGGATTCACCCCTCCACTTT. Translation gives CASSQDPGWDSPLHF.

This clone was observed once. V gene TRBV9 combines with J gene TRBJ2-6; perhaps TRBD2 as D (6 bases). CDR1 SGDLS and CDR2 YYNGEE come from the germline V gene. The CDR3 totals 15 residues. Trimming took off 7 bases at V and 4 bases at J, with 15 bases between the two ends. CDR3 residues: CASSSGGAGANVLTF. CDR3 coding DNA: TGTGCCAGCTCTTCCGGAGGGGCAGGGGCCAACGTCCTGACTTTC. Variable domain in full (rest from reference TRBV9 and TRBJ2-6): DSGVTQTPKHLITATGQRVTLRCSPRSGDLSVYWYQQSLDQGLQFLIQYYNGEERAKGNILERFSAQQFPDLHSELNLSSLELGDSALYFCASSSGGAGANVLTFGAGSRLTVL.

This chain joins TRBV6-4 and TRBJ2-1, with TRBD2 matching over 10 bases. V lost 6 bases to trimming and J lost 7 bases; unmatched junction nucleotides: 9. CDR1 MRHNA and CDR2 SNTAGT come from the germline V gene. CDR3 length equals 15 residues. The CDR3 bases are TGTGCCAGCAGCCATGATTCTAGCGGGAGTAATGAGCAGTTCTTC. It codes for CASSHDSSGSNEQFF.

This chain connects TRBV5-4 to TRBJ1-3; 7 nucleotides match TRBD1. The CDR3 is made up of 18 amino acids. CDR1 is SGHNT and CDR2 is YYREEE in the germline V gene (reference sequence). V lost 4 bases, J lost 0 bases, and 13 bases stayed unmatched. CDR3: CASSQSQGVPLSGNTIYF. The DNA for the CDR3 is TGTGCCAGCAGCCAAAGTCAGGGGGTCCCTCTCTCTGGAAACACCATATATTTT.

The chain joins TRBV5-4 to TRBJ1-2; D not certain. Deletions cut 0 bases from V and 8 bases from J, with 11 bases between. This CDR3 is built from 13 residues. Germline V gene lookup returns CDR1 SGHNT and CDR2 YYREEE (reference sequence). CDR3 protein: CASSLVTGEGYTF. The CDR3 DNA follows: TGTGCCAGCAGCTTGGTAACTGGGGAGGGCTACACCTTC. The whole variable domain, remainder taken from reference TRBV5-4 and TRBJ1-2, is ETGVTQSPTHLIKTRGQQVTLRCSSQSGHNTVSWYQQALGQGPQFIFQYYREEENGRGNFPPRFSGLQFPNYSSELNVNALELDDSALYLCASSLVTGEGYTFGSGTRLTVV.

This chain connects TRBV9 to TRBJ2-5; possible D gene TRBD2, 6 bases. The V gene's germline CDR1 is SGDLS and CDR2 YYNGEE. The CDR3 consists of 15 residues. Trimming pared 3 bases from V and 0 bases from J, leaving 12 bases between. CDR3 nucleotide sequence: TGTGCCAGCAGCGCCGGGACTTCGTACCAAGAGACCCAGTACTTC. Protein product: CASSAGTSYQETQYF. Filled out from reference TRBV9 and TRBJ2-5, the complete variable domain reads DSGVTQTPKHLITATGQRVTLRCSPRSGDLSVYWYQQSLDQGLQFLIQYYNGEERAKGNILERFSAQQFPDLHSELNLSSLELGDSALYFCASSAGTSYQETQYFGPGTRLLVL.

The chain's CDR3 is CASSSTGQGLDEQYF. The CDR3 DNA follows: TGTGCCAGCAGCTCTACGGGACAGGGTCTCGACGAGCAGTACTTC. The chain recombines TRBV5-6 with TRBJ2-7; 9 bases are a match to TRBD1. The CDR3 loop spans 15 amino acids. Germline lookup yields CDR1 SGHDT and CDR2 YYEEEE. Trimming took 3 bases from V and 5 from J; bases not matched to a gene: 9.

The V gene is TRBV6-5, the J gene TRBJ2-7, with D maybe TRBD1 (7 bases). Germline V gives CDR1 MNHEY, CDR2 SVGAGI. This CDR3 has 14 amino acids. Trimming took 2 bases from V and 2 from J, leaving 10 bases between them. The CDR3 sequence is CASSYGGTAYEQYF. The DNA of the CDR3 is TGTGCCAGCAGTTACGGAGGGACAGCCTACGAGCAGTACTTC.

The rearrangement uses TRBV5-8 and TRBJ1-1, with D hard to call. This CDR3 has 14 amino acids. The V end lost 4 bases, the J end lost 0 bases, and 10 bases lay between the germline ends. Per germline, CDR1 SGHTS and CDR2 YDEGEE. CDR3 protein: CASSRYQVNTEAFF. Written as DNA, the CDR3 is TGTGCCAGCAGCCGGTACCAGGTGAACACTGAAGCTTTCTTT.

The chain uses TRBV7-9 and TRBJ2-2; TRBD1 matches at 7 bases. With V trimmed by 10 bases and J by 1 base, 6 bases remained unmatched. This CDR3 region has 14 residues. CDR1 is SEHNR, CDR2 FQNEAQ, per germline (reference sequence). The CDR3 spells CATPDRMNTGELFF. Here the CDR3 DNA reads TGTGCCACCCCGGACAGGATGAACACCGGGGAGCTGTTTTTT.

CDR3 sequence: CAIRDRENQPQHF. The CDR3 region has the DNA TGTGCCATCAGGGACAGGGAAAATCAGCCCCAGCATTTT. This sequence joins TRBV10-3 and TRBJ1-5; 8 bases are a match to TRBD1. Germline values: CDR1 ENHRY, CDR2 SYGVKD. The CDR3 is 13 amino acids. The ends lost 6 bases at V and 4 bases at J; junction bases unmatched: 2.

The chain couples TRBV27 to TRBJ2-7; maybe TRBD2 (6 bases). The CDR3 is 16 residues long. Germline CDR1 MNHEY, CDR2 SMNVEV (reference sequence). The V gene lost 5 bases and the J gene lost 0 bases, with 17 bases spanning the gap. This CDR3 reads CASSPRTGTRSYEQYF. CDR3 nucleotides: TGTGCCAGCAGTCCCCGGACCGGGACTCGCTCCTACGAGCAGTACTTC.

This chain joins TRBV30 and TRBJ2-3; 9 positions match TRBD1. Germline V gives CDR1 GTSNPN, CDR2 SVGIG (reference sequence). V lost 4 bases, J lost 1 base, and 12 bases stayed unmatched. The CDR3 covers 17 residues. The CDR3 nucleotides are TGTGCCTGGATGCTCATCCGGGACAGGGAGGGCACAGATACGCAGTATTTT. Translating it yields CAWMLIRDREGTDTQYF.

This sequence joins TRBV18 and TRBJ2-5, with 8 bases lining up with TRBD1. CDR3 length: 16 residues. From germline, CDR1 is KGHSH and CDR2 LQKENI. V gave up 1 base and J gave up 5 bases; unmatched junction bases: 9. CDR3: CASSPLGQGLMETQYF. In DNA form, the CDR3 reads TGTGCCAGCTCACCACTCGGACAGGGTTTGATGGAGACCCAGTACTTC.

The CDR3 DNA sequence: TGTGCCAGCAGGCATTCAGGCGCCAGCTATGGCTACACCTTC. Translating it yields CASRHSGASYGYTF. This chain uses TRBV6-5 with TRBJ1-2; D not certain. CDR3 length: 14 amino acids. V lost 6 bases to trimming and J lost 4 bases, with 15 bases between them. From germline, CDR1 is MNHEY and CDR2 SVGAGI.

In this sample, this clone turned up once. The rearrangement uses TRBV28 and TRBJ2-5; TRBD2 matches 13 bases. The end of the DNA is better explained by TRBJ2-7, so the J call may be wrong. The germline gives CDR1 MDHEN, CDR2 SYDVKM. The CDR3 sequence is 16 residues long. CDR3 loop: CASSLILAGGTYEQYF. Here the CDR3 DNA reads TGTGCCAGCAGTTTGATACTAGCGGGAGGGACCTACGAGCAGTACTTC.

Points on this clone: An end of the junction does not agree with germline; a read error may underlie this. This rearrangement joins TRBV7-9 to TRBJ2-1; TRBD2 matches at 15 bases. The CDR3 runs 15 residues. Germline V gives CDR1 SEHNR, CDR2 FQNEAQ (reference sequence). This CDR3 is CSSSQGLAGGNEQFF. CDR3 nucleotides: TGTTCCAGCAGCCAAGGACTAGCGGGAGGGAATGAGCAGTTCTTC.

The chain recombines TRBV2 with TRBJ2-7; 7 positions match TRBD1. The junction had 2 bases not matched to a gene; V was cut back by 6 bases and J by 3 bases. The CDR3 extends over 12 amino acids. Germline assignment: CDR1 SNHLY and CDR2 FYNNEI. The CDR3 bases are TGTGCCAGCAGCGGGGACAGCTACGAGCAGTACTTC. As protein: CASSGDSYEQYF.

This clone was observed a few times. This chain connects TRBV27 to TRBJ1-5; TRBD1 is a possible D gene (5 bases). With 5 bases removed from V and 2 bases from J, the gap between germline ends came to 16 bases. Per the germline V gene, CDR1 is MNHEY and CDR2 is SMNVEV (reference sequence). The CDR3 loop spans 16 amino acids. The CDR3 nucleotides read TGTGCCAGCAGTGCCCGAGGGAGGGGCGGCAATCAGCCCCAGCATTTT. Translation: CASSARGRGGNQPQHF.

The chain has TRBV4-1 and TRBJ2-1; D unclear. The germline CDR1 and CDR2 sequences are MGHRA and YSYEKL. The ends were cut back, 8 bases at V and 0 bases at J, with 11 bases in the middle. The CDR3 spans 14 residues. In DNA form, the CDR3 reads TGCGCCAGCGCCGCGCGGTCCTCCTACAATGAGCAGTTCTTC. This encodes CASAARSSYNEQFF.

This chain connects TRBV27 to TRBJ2-1; D perhaps matches TRBD2 (5 bases). The germline gives CDR1 MNHEY, CDR2 SMNVEV (reference sequence). The CDR3 is made up of 14 amino acids. V was cut by 4 bases and J by 0 bases, with 7 bases left in between. CDR3 in amino acids: CASSSSSSYNEQFF. In DNA form, the CDR3 reads TGTGCCAGCAGTTCTAGCAGCTCCTACAATGAGCAGTTCTTC.

This clone was picked up one time. The chain carries TRBV5-1 and TRBJ1-2, with 8 bases that match TRBD1. Unmatched junction bases numbered 8, after V lost 4 bases and J lost 6 bases. Looked up from germline, CDR1 is SGHRS and CDR2 is YFSETQ. This CDR3 comprises 14 residues. Here the CDR3 DNA reads TGCGCCAGCAGCCGCACCTCGACAGGGGATGGCTACACCTTC. Its protein is CASSRTSTGDGYTF.

The chain uses TRBV4-2 and TRBJ1-4; TRBD1 matches at 8 bases. Germline V CDR1 and CDR2: LGHNA, YNFKEQ. The CDR3 totals 15 residues. J lost 8 bases, V lost 1 base, and 6 bases had no gene match. The CDR3 bases are TGTGCCAGCAGCCAAGCAGGGGGCGCGGGCGAAAAACTGTTTTTT. Translated, it gives CASSQAGGAGEKLFF.

The rearrangement uses TRBV19 and TRBJ1-1; D gene unclear. The V end lost 8 bases, the J end lost 7 bases, and 35 bases lay between the germline ends. The CDR3 is 19 residues long. CDR1 is LNHDA, CDR2 SQIVND, per germline (reference sequence). CDR3 nucleotides: TGTGCCAGTGGGCCAGGCACCCATATGAAGATATTCCAATCCCATGAAGCTTTCTTT. It is translated as CASGPGTHMKIFQSHEAFF.

The chain joins TRBV6-6 to TRBJ2-1; D not resolved. The germline V and J ends were trimmed by 8 bases and 2 bases, with 7 bases remaining between them. This CDR3 is 12 amino acids long. CDR1 and CDR2 (germline): MNHNY, SVGAGI (reference sequence). Here the CDR3 DNA reads TGTGCCAGCGGCGGCACCTACAATGAGCAGTTCTTC. Its translation is CASGGTYNEQFF.

The chain is built from TRBV9 and TRBJ2-1, with 16 bases matching TRBD2. The ends lost 1 base at V and 12 bases at J; junction bases unmatched: 7. CDR3 length: 16 residues. Germline V lookup: CDR1 SGDLS, CDR2 YYNGEE. In DNA form, the CDR3 reads TGTGCCAGCAGCGTATCGGGACTAGCGGGAGGGCCAAGGCAGTTCTTC. It encodes CASSVSGLAGGPRQFF.

As regards this clone: Other DNA sequences from this sample encode an identical CDR3 as well. The chain joins TRBV14 to TRBJ2-3; D is perhaps TRBD2 (5 bases). The CDR3 runs to 14 residues. The germline gives CDR1 SGHDN, CDR2 FVKESK. V lost 6 bases and J 2 bases, leaving 12 bases between the germline ends. The CDR3 spells CASSPTGTTDTQYF. CDR3 nucleotide sequence: TGTGCCAGCAGTCCCACGGGAACCACAGATACGCAGTATTTT.

This rearrangement joins TRBV27 to TRBJ1-1, with D possibly matching TRBD1 (6 bases). This CDR3 has 14 residues. Germline lookup yields CDR1 MNHEY and CDR2 SMNVEV (reference sequence). The germline V and J ends were trimmed by 5 bases and 1 base, with 11 bases remaining between them. The CDR3 is CASSRQVENTEAFF. The CDR3 DNA reads TGTGCCAGCAGTCGACAGGTAGAGAACACTGAAGCTTTCTTT.